Listed below are T cell receptor beta chains from one sample, sequenced in a study of regulatory T cells in long-lasting Graves disease. TCRdb itself ran the multiplex PCR reads through MiXCR, one entry per CDR3 protein. Among around 300,000 distinct CDR3 sequences listed, 20% to 25% were seen once. Specimen: peripheral blood mononuclear cells (PBMCs), collected when the disease was refractory, from a patient treated with antithyroid drugs. All receptors come from a female donor with Graves disease. The CDR3 runs from the conserved cysteine through the conserved F or W.

CDR3aa: CASSTGRSVNTEAFF
j_gene: TRBJ1-1
v_gene: TRBV19

CDR3aa: CAWSRVTNGELFF
j_gene: TRBJ2-2
v_gene: TRBV30

CDR3aa: CASSQVPPGEYGYTF
j_gene: TRBJ1-2
v_gene: TRBV4-3

CDR3aa: CASSWAGPQGGGYTF
j_gene: TRBJ1-2
v_gene: TRBV28

CDR3aa: CASSYGTAGEQYF
j_gene: TRBJ2-7
v_gene: TRBV11-3

CDR3aa: CASTGLAGADTQYF
j_gene: TRBJ2-3
v_gene: TRBV6-2/TRBV6-3

CDR3aa: CASGGQPNQPQHF
j_gene: TRBJ1-5
v_gene: TRBV2

CDR3aa: CASSQLQAGEQYF
j_gene: TRBJ2-7
v_gene: TRBV4-1

CDR3aa: CASSLALKGSGSYGYTF
j_gene: TRBJ1-2
v_gene: TRBV11-3

CDR3aa: CASGRPASYNEQFF
j_gene: TRBJ2-1
v_gene: TRBV27

CDR3aa: CATSRDQRGGNSPLHF
j_gene: TRBJ1-6
v_gene: TRBV15

CDR3aa: CASSQGWTENTEAFF
j_gene: TRBJ1-1
v_gene: TRBV4-1

CDR3aa: CSVPTSGRGLETQYF
j_gene: TRBJ2-5
v_gene: TRBV20-1

CDR3aa: CATQGEVTNTEAFF
j_gene: TRBJ1-1
v_gene: TRBV19

CDR3aa: CASSQALVGYEQYF
j_gene: TRBJ2-7
v_gene: TRBV4-3

CDR3aa: CASRPSGGAKNIQYF
j_gene: TRBJ2-4
v_gene: TRBV2

CDR3aa: CSASSGLHPYEQYF
j_gene: TRBJ2-7
v_gene: TRBV20-1

CDR3aa: CASSQEPQTNYGYTF
j_gene: TRBJ1-2
v_gene: TRBV3-1

CDR3aa: CASSLEEKTGLYF
j_gene: TRBJ2-7
v_gene: TRBV7-9

CDR3aa: CASSLLRTTTYEQYF
j_gene: TRBJ2-7
v_gene: TRBV5-6

CDR3aa: CASGRGRNTEAFF
j_gene: TRBJ1-1
v_gene: TRBV7-2

CDR3aa: CASSTGTSGNQETQYF
j_gene: TRBJ2-5
v_gene: TRBV12-3/TRBV12-4